The 4 T cell receptor beta chains reported below all come from one sample, sequenced in a study of low-dose radiotherapy and immunotherapy resistance in tumors. The time point: before trial treatment. Both TCRalpha and TCRbeta chains were reverse transcribed with V-gene-specific primers. The authors amplified TCRs for about 20 PCR cycles with a constant-region primer and a V-primer adapter. TCRdb reprocessed the reads via MiXCR and lists one record per CDR3 protein. Of approximately 90,000 distinct CDR3 sequences listed, 15% to 20% are singletons. This sample comprised PBMCs, obtained before treatment. The receptors here all came from a male donor with prostate cancer.

This clonotype was recorded at least ten times. The chain is built from TRBV19 and TRBJ2-7, with D unresolved. The V end was cut by 11 bases, the J end by 7 bases, with 24 bases between. The CDR3 runs 14 residues. CDR1 and CDR2 (germline): LNHDA, SQIVND (reference sequence). This CDR3 reads CACAKGPEGREQYF. CDR3 coding DNA: TGTGCCTGCGCGAAAGGACCAGAAGGGCGGGAGCAGTACTTC.

At least ten counts were recorded for this clonotype. This rearrangement joins TRBV6-5 to TRBJ2-3; TRBD2 aligns across 9 bases. In germline, CDR1 is MNHEY, CDR2 SVGAGI. The CDR3 runs to 15 residues. Trimming took 5 bases from V and 2 from J; bases not matched to a gene: 5. In DNA, the CDR3 is TGTGCCAGCAGTGTCGGGACTAGCAACACAGATACGCAGTATTTT. Protein sequence: CASSVGTSNTDTQYF.

The chain recombines TRBV5-1 with TRBJ2-1; 11 nucleotides line up with TRBD2. This CDR3 spans 16 amino acids. CDR1 and CDR2 from the germline V gene are SGHRS and YFSETQ. V gave up 2 bases and J gave up 10 bases; unmatched junction bases: 11. The CDR3 bases are TGCGCCAGCAGCTTAGGGTCGCTAGCGGGGGGTAACGAGCAGTTCTTC. Encoded protein: CASSLGSLAGGNEQFF.

There are many counts of this clonotype. V and J are TRBV11-2 and TRBJ2-2, with TRBD2 matching 10 bases. This CDR3 comprises 18 residues. Germline V gene data show CDR1 as SGHAT and CDR2 as FQNNGV. Losses at the gene ends were 1 base for V and 7 bases for J; bases not matched to a gene: 12. The CDR3 sequence: CASSLVGLAGARGGELFF. The CDR3 nucleotides are TGTGCCAGCAGCTTAGTTGGTCTAGCGGGGGCCCGGGGCGGGGAGCTGTTTTTT.